This is a list of T cell receptor beta chains from one sample in a study of lymphopenia after photon versus proton radiotherapy. Clones were sequenced by immunoSEQ multiplex PCR, and TCRdb holds only the in-frame ones, with some missing. The sample lists tens of thousands of clones, less than 90% occurring once. Sequenced material: peripheral blood, taken from a patient treated with photon-based radiotherapy. The receptor source for this set is a man aged 35 to 55 with gastric cancer. CDR3s include the opening cysteine and the closing phenylalanine or tryptophan. Each record gives: J gene, V gene, clone size, D gene, CDR3 DNA, CDR3 protein. The D gene is left open where the match is weak. A clone size is listed for some rows: how often the clone was seen (once, few, many), or a class if it is expanded.

j_gene: TRBJ2-1; v_gene: TRBV5-6; abundance: once; d_gene: .; CDR3nt: TGTGCCAGCAGTACCTTCACCGGGACAACTTCTTACAATGAGCAGTTCTTC; CDR3aa: CASSTFTGTTSYNEQFF
j_gene: TRBJ2-7; v_gene: TRBV18; abundance: once; d_gene: TRBD2; CDR3nt: TGTGCCAGCTCACCGGGACTAGCGGGGGGGCCTAGCTCCTACGAGCAGTACTTC; CDR3aa: CASSPGLAGGPSSYEQYF
j_gene: TRBJ1-2; v_gene: TRBV5-1; abundance: .; d_gene: TRBD1; CDR3nt: TGCGCCAGCAGCACTGACGGGACAGGGGGCTATGGCTACACCTTC; CDR3aa: CASSTDGTGGYGYTF
j_gene: TRBJ1-1; v_gene: TRBV30; abundance: .; d_gene: .; CDR3nt: TGTGCCTGGAGTGCACAGGGGAACACTGAAGCTTTCTTT; CDR3aa: CAWSAQGNTEAFF
j_gene: TRBJ2-5; v_gene: TRBV7-2; abundance: .; d_gene: .; CDR3nt: TGTGCCAGCAGCAGGCCCAACCAAGAGACCCAGTACTTC; CDR3aa: CASSRPNQETQYF
j_gene: TRBJ2-1; v_gene: TRBV30; abundance: .; d_gene: .; CDR3nt: TGTGCCTGGAGTGTGCAGATGAATGAGCAGTTCTTC; CDR3aa: CAWSVQMNEQFF
j_gene: TRBJ1-1; v_gene: TRBV7-9; abundance: .; d_gene: .; CDR3nt: TGTGCCAGCAGCCGCAAGAACACTGAAGCTTTCTTT; CDR3aa: CASSRKNTEAFF
j_gene: TRBJ2-5; v_gene: TRBV6-1; abundance: few; d_gene: TRBD2; CDR3nt: TGTGCCAGCAGTGAACTAGCGGGGGGGCAAGAGACCCAGTACTTC; CDR3aa: CASSELAGGQETQYF
j_gene: TRBJ2-7; v_gene: TRBV5-1; abundance: .; d_gene: TRBD1; CDR3nt: TGCGCCAGCAGCTTTCTCCGGGACAGAATCTACGAGCAGTACTTC; CDR3aa: CASSFLRDRIYEQYF
j_gene: TRBJ1-5; v_gene: TRBV27; abundance: few; d_gene: .; CDR3nt: TGTGCCAGCAGTTCCAGTGTACGCAATCAGCCCCAGCATTTT; CDR3aa: CASSSSVRNQPQHF
j_gene: TRBJ2-3; v_gene: TRBV7-2; abundance: .; d_gene: TRBD2; CDR3nt: TGTGCCAGCAGCCTTGCTAGCGGGGGGACAGATACGCAGTATTTT; CDR3aa: CASSLASGGTDTQYF